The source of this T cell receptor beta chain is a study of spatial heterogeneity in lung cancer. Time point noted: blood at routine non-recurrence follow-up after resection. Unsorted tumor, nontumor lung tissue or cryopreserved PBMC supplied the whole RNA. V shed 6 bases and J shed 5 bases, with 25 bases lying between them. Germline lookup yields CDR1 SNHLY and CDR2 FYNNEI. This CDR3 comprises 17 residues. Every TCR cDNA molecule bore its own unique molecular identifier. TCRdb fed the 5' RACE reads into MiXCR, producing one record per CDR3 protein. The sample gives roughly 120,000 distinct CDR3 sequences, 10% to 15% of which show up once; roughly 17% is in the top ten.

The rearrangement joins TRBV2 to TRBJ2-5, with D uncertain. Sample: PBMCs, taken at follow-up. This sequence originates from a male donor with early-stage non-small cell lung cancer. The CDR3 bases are TGTGCCAGCAGAGGGCGTGGCGGAACGCAGCCCCAGGAGACCCAGTACTTC. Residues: CASRGRGGTQPQETQYF.